These 8 T cell receptor beta chains share one sample of origin, sequenced in a study of CD8 T cells in ankylosing spondylitis. TCRdb analysed the 5' RACE reads with MiXCR anew, one entry per CDR3 protein. The sample yields 100,000 to 150,000 distinct CDR3 sequences, 10% to 12% seen once. Source material: blood, either unsorted or a sorted T cell fraction (not recorded which). These receptors originate from a female donor with ankylosing spondylitis or in good health (not recorded which).

This clonotype came up many times. V is TRBV12-3 or TRBV12-4 and J is TRBJ1-6; TRBD1 is a possible D gene (6 bases). Trimming took 3 bases from V and 11 from J, leaving 8 bases between them. CDR3 size: 12 residues. CDR3 DNA: TGTGCCAGCAGTTTTGGGGGGCCACCCCTCCACTTT. It translates to CASSFGGPPLHF.

This clonotype has at least ten counts. V is TRBV5-1 and J is TRBJ1-1, with 8 bases lining up with TRBD1. The J segment lost 5 bases and the V segment lost 6 bases, leaving 6 bases of the junction unmatched. This CDR3 spans 13 amino acids. Germline CDR1 is SGHRS and CDR2 is YFSETQ. The CDR3 region is CASKGTGGTEAFF. The CDR3, as DNA: TGCGCCAGCAAGGGGACAGGTGGGACTGAAGCTTTCTTT.

This clonotype showed up many times. The rearrangement joins TRBV5-1 to TRBJ1-2, with TRBD1 as a possible D gene (6 bases). Germline V CDR1 and CDR2: SGHRS, YFSETQ. The CDR3 consists of 15 residues. V was clipped by 2 bases and J by 6 bases, with 17 bases between them. The CDR3 protein is CASSFFGGRADGYTF. CDR3 in DNA: TGCGCCAGCAGCTTTTTCGGGGGCAGGGCGGATGGCTACACCTTC.

This clonotype has a handful of counts. A clone one base away is much larger, so this may be a read error. The CDR3 DNA reads TGTGCCAGCAGTATAGGACGATTCTATGGCCACACCTTC. Translated, it gives CASSIGRFYGHTF. V gene TRBV6-1 combines with J gene TRBJ1-2; D remains ambiguous. The CDR3 runs 13 residues. Germline V CDR1 and CDR2: MNHNS, SASEGT.

This clonotype was seen many times. The chain uses TRBV7-8 and TRBJ2-5, with TRBD1 matching 7 bases. Germline loops: CDR1 SGHVS, CDR2 FQNEAQ. J gave up 4 bases and V 3 bases, and 8 bases lay outside the gene matches. The CDR3 is made up of 15 amino acids. The CDR3 DNA reads TGTGCCAGCAGCTTTACAGGGGCCCCGGGAGAGACCCAGTACTTC. Amino acid sequence: CASSFTGAPGETQYF. The whole variable domain, remainder taken from reference TRBV7-8 and TRBJ2-5, is GAGVSQSPRYKVAKRGQDVALRCDPISGHVSLFWYQQALGQGPEFLTYFQNEAQLDKSGLPSDRFFAERPEGSVSTLKIQRTQQEDSAVYLCASSFTGAPGETQYFGPGTRLLVL.

This clonotype occurred a few times. The chain is built from TRBV29-1 and TRBJ1-1; D remains unclear. The CDR3 loop spans 16 amino acids. The germline V gene has CDR1 SQVTM and CDR2 ANQGSEA. V was clipped by 0 bases and J by 3 bases, with 17 bases between them. CDR3 residues: CSVEDLRPARDTEAFF. The CDR3 DNA follows: TGCAGCGTTGAAGATCTTAGGCCCGCGAGGGACACTGAAGCTTTCTTT.

This clonotype was detected only a few times. This chain connects TRBV30 to TRBJ2-5, with D possibly TRBD2 on 5 matching bases. Germline CDR1 reads GTSNPN; CDR2 reads SVGIG (reference sequence). The V end lost 0 bases, the J end lost 9 bases, and 14 bases lay between the germline ends. There are 13 residues in the CDR3. In DNA form, the CDR3 reads TGTGCCTGGAGTGTAGGATCGCAGGAGGCCCAGTACTTC. Translated, it gives CAWSVGSQEAQYF.

This clonotype turned up a few times. The chain recombines TRBV3-1 with TRBJ1-5; perhaps TRBD1 as D (6 bases). Germline V gene sequence: CDR1 LGHDT, CDR2 YNNKEL (reference sequence). The CDR3 length is 15 residues. V gave up 1 base and J gave up 3 bases, with 10 bases separating them. CDR3 nucleotides: TGTGCCAGCAGCCAAGGAGGGGGTGACAATCAGCCCCAGCATTTT. Encoded protein: CASSQGGGDNQPQHF.